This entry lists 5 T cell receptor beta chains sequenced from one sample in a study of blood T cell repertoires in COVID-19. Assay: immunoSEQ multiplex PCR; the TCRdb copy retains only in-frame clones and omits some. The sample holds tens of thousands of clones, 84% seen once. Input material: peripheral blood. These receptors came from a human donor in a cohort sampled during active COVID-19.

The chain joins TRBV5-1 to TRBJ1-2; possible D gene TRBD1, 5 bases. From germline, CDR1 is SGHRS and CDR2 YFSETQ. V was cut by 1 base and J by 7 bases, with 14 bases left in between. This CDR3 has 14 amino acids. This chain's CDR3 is CASSLTSQGSGYTF. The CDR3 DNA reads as TGCGCCAGCAGCTTGACGAGTCAGGGAAGTGGCTACACCTTC.

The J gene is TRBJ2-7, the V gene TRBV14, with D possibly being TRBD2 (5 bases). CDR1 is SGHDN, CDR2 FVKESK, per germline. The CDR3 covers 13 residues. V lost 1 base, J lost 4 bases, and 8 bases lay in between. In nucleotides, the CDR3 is TGTGCCAGCAGCCAAGTTCGGGAATACGAGCAGTACTTC. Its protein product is CASSQVREYEQYF.

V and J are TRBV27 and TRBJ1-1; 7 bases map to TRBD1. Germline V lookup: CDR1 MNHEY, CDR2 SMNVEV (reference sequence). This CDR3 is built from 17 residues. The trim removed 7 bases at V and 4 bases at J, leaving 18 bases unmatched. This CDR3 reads CASTPLVGNRGSTEAFF. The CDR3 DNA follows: TGTGCCAGCACACCGCTCGTCGGGAACAGGGGTTCCACTGAAGCTTTCTTT.

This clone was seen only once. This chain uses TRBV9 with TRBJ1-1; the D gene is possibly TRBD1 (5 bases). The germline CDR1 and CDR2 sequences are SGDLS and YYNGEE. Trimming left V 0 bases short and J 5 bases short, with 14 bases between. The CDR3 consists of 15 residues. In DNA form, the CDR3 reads TGTGCCAGCAGCGTAGAGGAGGGGCGCGGGACTGAAGCTTTCTTT. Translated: CASSVEEGRGTEAFF.

CDR3 coding DNA: TGTGCCAGCAGCCAATTAGAGCAGGGGTTCCATGGCTACACCTTC. It yields the protein CASSQLEQGFHGYTF. V is TRBV3-1 (or the pseudogene TRBV3-2) and J is TRBJ1-2; D is possibly TRBD1 (6 bases). The CDR3 is 15 residues long. Germline CDR1 is LGHDT and CDR2 is YNNKEL (reference sequence). V was shortened by 2 bases and J by 6 bases, with 16 bases between the two germline ends.